This T cell receptor (beta chain) was captured by sequencing in a study of read filtering for tumor transcriptome and immune sequencing. Study at large: Transcriptome libraries were built from DNase-treated RNA. Per sample, TCR-region reads ranged about 3.5 to 11 million by IR-seq, about 75 to 1273 by RNA-seq.

The library was built from 400 to 500 ng RNA with molecular barcoded adaptors for alpha/delta and beta/gamma chains. TCRdb passed the reads through MiXCR, listing each CDR3 protein once. The sample includes some 48,000 distinct CDR3 sequences, 15% to 20% of them seen just once. This CDR3 has 14 amino acids. Trimming shortened V by 2 bases and J by 1 base, and 8 bases separated the two germline ends. Germline values: CDR1 SGHVS, CDR2 FNYEAQ. This clonotype turned up a few times. The V gene is TRBV7-6, the J gene TRBJ1-1; D is undetermined. This receptor was taken from a donor aged 40 or older with multiple myeloma. Sequencing input: a population of CD138-negative cells sorted from bone marrow. The CDR3 spells CASSLLGWNTEAFF. The CDR3 DNA reads as TGTGCCAGCAGCTTATTGGGCTGGAACACTGAAGCTTTCTTT.